These 14 T cell receptor beta chains were sequenced from one sample in a study of blood T cell repertoires in COVID-19. Profiled with immunoSEQ multiplex PCR; TCRdb holds only in-frame clones, not every one. The sample contains 150,000 to 200,000 clones, 79% of which appear only once. The specimen was peripheral blood. The receptors here all came from a man in his 60s with active or convalescent COVID-19.

The sample holds one count of this clone. The rearrangement links TRBV30 to TRBJ2-7; tentative D call: TRBD1 (5 bases). Trimming removed 5 bases from V and 3 bases from J, with 11 bases in between. Germline V gene sequence: CDR1 GTSNPN, CDR2 SVGIG (reference sequence). CDR3 length equals 12 residues. The CDR3 nucleotides are TGTGCCTGGGCCAGGGATCACTACGAGCAGTACTTC. Translating gives CAWARDHYEQYF.

As concerns this clone: The identical CDR3 is also encoded by other nucleotide sequences in the sample. The V gene is TRBV7-2, the J gene TRBJ2-7; a weak D match, TRBD1 (5 bases). V lost 1 base, J lost 3 bases, and 7 bases lay in between. Germline loops: CDR1 SGHTA, CDR2 FQGNSA. This CDR3 comprises 13 residues. This chain's CDR3 is CASSLEQGYEQYF. The CDR3 DNA reads as TGTGCCAGCAGCTTAGAGCAGGGCTACGAGCAGTACTTC.

The chain is built from TRBV5-4 and TRBJ2-3; D is possibly TRBD2 (6 bases). Germline CDR1 SGHNT, CDR2 YYREEE (reference sequence). V lost 3 bases and J lost 0, with 8 bases in between. The CDR3 loop spans 14 amino acids. The CDR3 DNA reads TGTGCCAGCAGCTCGGGACTGAGCACAGATACGCAGTATTTT. Its translation: CASSSGLSTDTQYF.

The genes are TRBV6-6 and TRBJ1-5; D gene uncertain. From germline, CDR1 is MNHNY and CDR2 SVGAGI (reference sequence). With 7 bases removed from V and 4 bases from J, the gap between germline ends came to 14 bases. The CDR3 sequence is 14 residues long. CDR3 DNA: TGTGCCAGCATGGAGGCAGGAGGGAATCAGCCCCAGCATTTT. As protein: CASMEAGGNQPQHF.

This clone came up a few times. The rearrangement links TRBV2 to TRBJ1-4, with D unclear. Germline-derived CDR1 and CDR2 are SNHLY and FYNNEI. The CDR3 extends over 14 amino acids. Trimming removed 6 bases at V and 7 bases at J, with 15 bases between. CDR3 sequence: CASSGTGGTEKLFF. The CDR3 DNA follows: TGTGCCAGCAGCGGAACGGGAGGAACTGAAAAACTGTTTTTT.

The gene calls are TRBV19 and TRBJ1-1; a weak D match, TRBD1 (6 bases). Trimming took 2 bases from V and 11 from J, leaving 15 bases between them. Germline V gene data show CDR1 as LNHDA and CDR2 as SQIVND (reference sequence). The CDR3 totals 13 residues. This chain's CDR3 is CASSIRGREHAFF. The CDR3 DNA reads TGTGCCAGTAGTATAAGGGGGAGGGAGCACGCTTTCTTT.

The chain combines TRBV1 with TRBJ2-2; TRBD2, the D gene given by the table, was not confirmed from the DNA. TRBV1 is annotated as a pseudogene. The CDR3 spans 18 residues. The CDR3 loop is CTSSQGVGLAGRTGELFF. CDR3 DNA: TGCACCAGCAGCCAGGGTGTTGGACTAGCGGGACGAACCGGGGAGCTGTTTTTT.

The CDR3 sequence is CASSLPGSGNTIYF. CDR3 nucleotides: TGTGCCAGCAGCCTCCCCGGCTCTGGAAACACCATATATTTT. This rearrangement joins TRBV7-9 to TRBJ1-3; D call uncertain. Germline CDR1 is SEHNR and CDR2 is FQNEAQ (reference sequence). Between the trimmed V and J ends, which lost 5 bases and 0 bases, there was a span of 8 bases. The CDR3 consists of 14 residues. Variable domain in full (rest from reference TRBV7-9 and TRBJ1-3): DTGVSQNPRHKITKRGQNVTFRCDPISEHNRLYWYRQTLGQGPEFLTYFQNEAQLEKSRLLSDRFSAERPKGSFSTLEIQRTEQGDSAMYLCASSLPGSGNTIYFGEGSWLTVV.

The sample holds many counts of this clone. This CDR3 is CASSLTGQAYEQYF. As DNA, the CDR3 is TGCGCCAGCAGCTTGACGGGACAGGCCTACGAGCAGTACTTC. The V and J genes are TRBV5-1 and TRBJ2-7, with 8 bases fitting TRBD1. V was clipped by 1 base and J by 2 bases; unmatched bases: 2. The CDR3 sequence is 14 residues long. Germline CDR1 SGHRS, CDR2 YFSETQ.

The genes are TRBV5-1 and TRBJ1-4, with 8 positions matching TRBD1. V lost 4 bases, J lost 6 bases, and 8 bases stayed unmatched. Germline V gene lookup returns CDR1 SGHRS and CDR2 YFSETQ. This CDR3 is built from 15 residues. DNA of the CDR3: TGCGCCAGCAGCGATCCAGGGGGCGCGGATGAAAAACTGTTTTTT. This translates into CASSDPGGADEKLFF. The whole variable domain, filled in from reference TRBV5-1 and TRBJ1-4, reads KAGVTQTPRYLIKTRGQQVTLSCSPISGHRSVSWYQQTPGQGLQFLFEYFSETQRNKGNFPGRFSGRQFSNSRSEMNVSTLELGDSALYLCASSDPGGADEKLFFGSGTQLSVL.

The chain employs TRBV7-3 and TRBJ2-3; 7 bases match TRBD2. CDR1 SGHTA and CDR2 FQGTGA come from the germline V gene. Trimming cost V 4 bases and J 4 bases; bases outside gene matches: 5. CDR3 size: 14 residues. CDR3 sequence: CASSSQRESDTQYF. The CDR3 bases are TGTGCCAGCAGCTCCCAGCGGGAATCAGATACGCAGTATTTT.

This chain connects TRBV5-5 to TRBJ1-5; TRBD1 matches 9 bases. There are 15 residues in the CDR3. Trimming at V came to 3 bases and at J to 4 bases, leaving 5 bases not matched to a gene. The V gene's germline CDR1 is SGHKS and CDR2 YYEKEE (reference sequence). Here the CDR3 reads CASSSGTGTNQPQHF. The CDR3 DNA reads as TGTGCCAGCAGCTCCGGGACAGGGACTAATCAGCCCCAGCATTTT.

The rearrangement joins TRBV28 to TRBJ2-1; 9 bases are a match to TRBD1. After removal of 6 bases from V and 4 bases from J, the junction contained 10 bases not matched to a gene. The CDR3 has 16 amino acids. Germline-derived CDR1 and CDR2 are MDHEN and SYDVKM. CDR3 sequence: CASSPIGTGLYNEQFF. DNA for the CDR3: TGTGCCAGCAGCCCAATCGGGACAGGGCTATACAATGAGCAGTTCTTC. The full variable domain, its missing parts supplied by reference TRBV28 and TRBJ2-1, is DVKVTQSSRYLVKRTGEKVFLECVQDMDHENMFWYRQDPGLGLRLIYFSYDVKMKEKGDIPEGYSVSREKKERFSLILESASTNQTSMYLCASSPIGTGLYNEQFFGPGTRLTVL.

The CDR3 DNA is TGTGCCTGGAGTGAGGGACAGACCTTTAATGAAAAACTGTTTTTT. Encoded protein: CAWSEGQTFNEKLFF. The chain couples TRBV30 to TRBJ1-4, with 7 bases identical to TRBD1. V trimming: 1 base; J trimming: 4 bases; junction bases outside the gene matches: 6. The CDR3 contains 15 residues. From germline, CDR1 is GTSNPN and CDR2 SVGIG (reference sequence).